Detailed here is one T cell receptor beta chain. Germline V CDR1 and CDR2: KGHSH, LQKENI. The V and J ends lost 3 bases and 4 bases respectively, with 16 bases between them. CDR3 length: 16 amino acids. The sample belongs to a study of blood T cell repertoires in COVID-19. The protocol was immunoSEQ multiplex PCR, while the TCRdb copy is restricted to in-frame clones and leaves out a portion. The repertoire consists of 270,000 or so clones, with roughly 93% occurring once and the leading ten covering under 3%. This chain uses TRBV18 with TRBJ2-1; tentatively, D is TRBD2 (6 bases). The sample was PBMCs or T cells enriched from blood (not recorded which). The TCR was taken from a woman aged 40 to 50 with acute COVID-19. In nucleotides, the CDR3 is TGTGCCAGCTCACCTCGGACTACAGCCCGTTACAATGAGCAGTTCTTC. Encoded protein: CASSPRTTARYNEQFF.